The source of this T cell receptor beta chain is a study of blood T cell repertoires in COVID-19. Study in general: Italy, Spain and the United States were the sources of the convalescent and acute COVID-19 samples.

Clones were read by immunoSEQ multiplex PCR, and TCRdb kept only the in-frame ones, dropping some. The table lists about 180,000 clones, around 74% of them singletons, with approximately 7.6% in the top ten. In Seattle, patients joined the study during active infection and were tracked longitudinally. Deletions cut 4 bases from V and 5 bases from J, with 8 bases between. Germline V CDR1 and CDR2: MRHNA, SNTAGT. This CDR3 contains 13 residues. The sample was peripheral blood. The sequence derives from a woman aged 60 to 75 with COVID-19, enrolled during active disease. V usage is TRBV6-4 and J usage is TRBJ2-2; maybe TRBD1 (5 bases). The CDR3 protein is CASSAQGTGELFF. CDR3 nucleotide sequence: TGTGCCAGCAGTGCCCAGGGTACCGGGGAGCTGTTTTTT.